This TCR beta chain was sequenced for a study of blood T cell repertoires in COVID-19. Whole-study context: COVID-19 samples collected from the United States, Italy and Spain covered acute and convalescent phases.

Authors' data handling: Quantification of nucleated cells was approximated via reference gene primer amplification. Repertoires were generated with immunoSEQ multiplex PCR, while TCRdb's copy carries only in-frame clones and drops some. V, J and clone size are taken as reported in that table, and D and trimming were inferred from the DNA itself. Of about 210,000 clones listed, roughly 86% are singletons. CDR1 and CDR2 (germline): MNHEY, SMNVEV (reference sequence). There are 16 residues in the CDR3. The V and J ends lost 0 bases and 5 bases respectively, with 16 bases between them. Sequencing was performed on peripheral blood. The TCR was taken from a man aged 60 to 69 with acute or convalescent COVID-19. This sequence joins TRBV27 and TRBJ2-5; D may be TRBD2 (5 bases). CDR3: CASSLSGIIGVETQYF. In DNA form, the CDR3 reads TGTGCCAGCAGTTTATCGGGGATCATCGGGGTGGAGACCCAGTACTTC.